A single sample is the source of the 18 T cell receptor beta chains below, sequenced in a study of human T cells and chemical hapten exposure. In TCRdb, the RACE reads were re-called with MiXCR into one record per CDR3 protein. The sample lists about 360,000 distinct CDR3 sequences, about 4.8% occurring once. Time point noted: patch test 1, 2 weeks after DPC sensitization. Treatment denoted: therapeutic diphenylcyclopropenone sensitization with weekly scalp DPC. Sequencing was performed on whole blood, taken in connection with sensitization to the hapten diphenylcyclopropenone (DPC). These receptors originate from a woman aged 45-60 years with alopecia areata. Some clones in this sample may be carry-over from other donors' samples.

This clonotype was seen a few times. This rearrangement joins TRBV27 to TRBJ2-2, with 7 bases identical to TRBD1. Germline CDR1 reads MNHEY; CDR2 reads SMNVEV (reference sequence). The CDR3 loop spans 16 amino acids. V shed 6 bases and J 1 base; nucleotides not matched to a gene: 8. The CDR3 DNA is TGTGCCAGCAGCGAAGGGACAGTCCAGAACACCGGGGAGCTGTTTTTT. It specifies CASSEGTVQNTGELFF.

This clonotype has ten or more counts. The junction and the germline gene differ at one end; a read error may be behind it. This chain connects TRBV7-9 to TRBJ1-1; D might be TRBD1 (6 bases). The CDR3 loop spans 13 amino acids. Germline V gene sequence: CDR1 SEHNR, CDR2 FQNEAQ (reference sequence). CDR3 sequence reads: CASILQGRTEAFF. The CDR3 region has the DNA TGTGCCAGCATCTTACAGGGTAGGACTGAAGCTTTCTTT.

This clonotype was picked up a small number of times. The J gene is TRBJ1-1, the V gene TRBV10-3, with D unresolved. Trimming cost V 7 bases and J 5 bases, with 14 bases left between them. Germline CDR1 ENHRY, CDR2 SYGVKD. This CDR3 has 13 residues. The CDR3 sequence: CAITAEVGTEAFF. The CDR3 DNA sequence: TGTGCCATCACGGCGGAAGTAGGGACTGAAGCTTTCTTT.

This clonotype was counted many times. This chain uses TRBV29-1 with TRBJ1-2; 8 positions agree with TRBD1. This CDR3 spans 12 amino acids. CDR1 is SQVTM, CDR2 ANQGSEA, per germline. With 6 bases clipped from V and 7 bases from J, the junction kept 7 bases outside the gene matches. The CDR3 sequence is CSVSQGGAGYTF. CDR3 coding DNA: TGCAGCGTATCACAGGGGGGAGCTGGCTACACCTTC.

This clonotype was seen repeatedly, ten times or more. The genes are TRBV29-1 and TRBJ2-4; tentatively, D is TRBD2 (6 bases). Germline assignment: CDR1 SQVTM and CDR2 ANQGSEA. With 3 bases removed from V and 9 bases from J, the gap between germline ends came to 15 bases. The length of the CDR3 is 13 residues. The CDR3 DNA reads as TGCAGCGTTGAGGGCAGGGCCGGGGGCATTCAGTACTTC. It encodes CSVEGRAGGIQYF.

This clonotype was detected only a few times. The chain uses TRBV4-3 and TRBJ2-7, with D tentatively TRBD1 (6 bases). Germline-derived CDR1 and CDR2 are LGHNA and YSLEER. The CDR3 loop spans 14 amino acids. The V end lost 0 bases, the J end lost 6 bases, and 12 bases lay between the germline ends. The CDR3 sequence is CASSQDHRATEQYF. CDR3 coding DNA: TGCGCCAGCAGCCAAGATCACAGGGCGACCGAGCAGTACTTC.

Ten or more counts support this clonotype. DNA of the CDR3: TGTGCCAGCAGCGAAAGGCCAGATACGCAGTATTTT. Its translation is CASSERPDTQYF. The chain links TRBV9 to TRBJ2-3; D unresolved. Germline CDR1 and CDR2: SGDLS and YYNGEE. The length of the CDR3 is 12 residues. V was pared by 3 bases and J by 4 bases, with 6 bases between.

This clonotype was counted only a few times. The chain joins TRBV12-3 or TRBV12-4 to TRBJ1-4, with D maybe TRBD1 (5 bases). The CDR3 contains 16 residues. V dropped 6 bases and J dropped 2 bases, with 16 bases sitting between them. CDR3 loop: CASSPPRGRTNEKLFF. For the CDR3, the DNA is TGTGCCAGCAGCCCCCCTCGGGGACGGACTAATGAAAAACTGTTTTTT.

The chain is built from TRBV2 and TRBJ2-3; possible D gene TRBD1, 5 bases. The germline gives CDR1 SNHLY, CDR2 FYNNEI. V lost 8 bases and J 6 bases, leaving 18 bases between the germline ends. CDR3 length equals 14 residues. CDR3 protein: CASVGQGRRDTQYF. DNA for the CDR3: TGTGCCAGCGTTGGGCAGGGTCGAAGGGATACGCAGTATTTT.

This clonotype was seen a handful of times. The CDR3 coding sequence is TGTGCCAGCAGCCGCGGGATTACGCCTCCTGAAGCTTTCTTT. Its translation: CASSRGITPPEAFF. The chain joins TRBV3-1 to TRBJ1-1, with unresolved D. V gave up 4 bases and J gave up 6 bases, with 15 bases separating them. The germline CDR1 and CDR2 sequences are LGHDT and YNNKEL (reference sequence). This CDR3 region has 14 residues.

This clonotype occurred many times. The V gene is TRBV2, the J gene TRBJ1-6, with TRBD1 matching over 7 bases. There are 14 residues in the CDR3. V was pared by 8 bases and J by 7 bases, with 8 bases of the junction left unmatched. Germline V gives CDR1 SNHLY, CDR2 FYNNEI. DNA for the CDR3: TGTGCCAGCGCAGGGGGATCGGGGAATTCACCCCTCCACTTT. Its translation is CASAGGSGNSPLHF.

Ten or more counts support this clonotype. The chain is built from TRBV20-1 and TRBJ1-4, with 7 bases aligning to TRBD1. The germline gives CDR1 DFQATT, CDR2 SNEGSKA (reference sequence). Trimming at V came to 4 bases and at J to 3 bases, leaving 11 bases not matched to a gene. This CDR3 contains 16 residues. CDR3 DNA: TGCAGTGCTATTCCTAACAGGGGAGGGGCTAATGAAAAACTGTTTTTT. Translation gives CSAIPNRGGANEKLFF.

There are many counts of this clonotype. The rearrangement links TRBV3-1 to TRBJ1-5, with 8 nucleotides matching TRBD1. The V segment lost 3 bases and the J segment 3 bases; nucleotides outside the gene matches: 4. Germline V gene data show CDR1 as LGHDT and CDR2 as YNNKEL (reference sequence). There are 15 residues in the CDR3. The CDR3 here is CASSQGQVYNQPQHF. The CDR3, as DNA: TGTGCCAGCAGCCAGGGACAGGTTTACAATCAGCCCCAGCATTTT.

This clonotype was counted ten times or more. The chain carries TRBV6-2 or TRBV6-3 and TRBJ1-2, with TRBD1 matching over 7 bases. After removal of 5 bases from V and 4 bases from J, the junction contained 10 bases not matched to a gene. There are 15 residues in the CDR3. Germline loops: CDR1 MNHEY, CDR2 SVGEGT. This chain's CDR3 is CASSRRDRSFYGYTF. In DNA, the CDR3 is TGTGCCAGCAGTCGTCGGGACAGATCATTCTATGGCTACACCTTC.

In this sample, this clonotype turned up a few times. The V gene is TRBV7-2, the J gene TRBJ2-6; 11 nucleotides agree with TRBD2. The germline CDR1 and CDR2 sequences are SGHTA and FQGNSA. Trimming cost V 5 bases and J 0 bases; bases outside gene matches: 3. The CDR3 has 17 amino acids. The CDR3 DNA is TGTGCCAGCAGCCTCACTAGCGGGGGCTCTGGGGCCAACGTCCTGACTTTC. Encoded protein: CASSLTSGGSGANVLTF.

The chain recombines TRBV25-1 with TRBJ2-3; D is uncertain. Per the germline V gene, CDR1 is MGHDK and CDR2 is SYGVNS. The V end lost 3 bases, the J end lost 11 bases, and 6 bases lay between the germline ends. This CDR3 spans 10 amino acids. The CDR3 loop is CASSDSQQYF. The DNA of the CDR3 is TGTGCCAGCAGTGATTCACAGCAGTATTTT.

In its sample, this clonotype was seen many times. The rearrangement uses TRBV5-6 and TRBJ1-1; D not certain. Per germline, CDR1 SGHDT and CDR2 YYEEEE. The CDR3 runs 14 residues. V gave up 4 bases and J gave up 1 base, with 11 bases separating them. This CDR3 is CASSPRGRNTEAFF. The CDR3 DNA reads as TGTGCCAGCAGCCCTCGTGGCAGGAACACTGAAGCTTTCTTT.

In this sample, this clonotype turned up many times. The chain recombines TRBV25-1 with TRBJ2-7; D may be TRBD1 or TRBD2 (5 bases each). V lost 1 base and J lost 3, with 16 bases in between. The CDR3 runs to 16 residues. CDR1 is MGHDK and CDR2 is SYGVNS in the germline V gene. The CDR3 bases are TGTGCCAGCAGTGAATCAGGCGTGGGGGAACTCTACGAGCAGTACTTC. Its protein product is CASSESGVGELYEQYF.